There are a few counts of the clone carrying this TCR beta chain. Antigen: not known. The entry originates in a study of T cell responses to AZD1222 COVID-19 vaccine. TCRdb's table, derived via immunoSEQ multiplex PCR, lists solely in-frame clones and lacks some. The top ten clones hold 2.6% of a sample with about 180,000 clones, approximately 92% of them seen once. This CDR3 comprises 13 residues. Germline CDR1 and CDR2: LNHNV and YYDKDF (reference sequence). The ends were cut back, 0 bases at V and 7 bases at J, with 7 bases in the middle. Whole-study findings and limits: Increases in Spike-specific TCR breadth and depth were seen after two AZD1222 doses. Donors, mostly white British, included more females; clonal diversity was possibly underestimated. Samples come after the peak T cell response, not at day 14.

The rearrangement uses TRBV15 and TRBJ2-1; D may be TRBD1 (5 bases). This sample comprised peripheral blood, obtained on day 0 of AZD1222 vaccination. This clonotype was sampled from an adult in good health. CDR3 sequence (DNA): TGTGCCACCAGCAGAGACAGGGAAAATGAGCAGTTCTTC. This encodes CATSRDRENEQFF.